Listed below are T cell receptor beta chains from one sample, sequenced in a study of CD8 T cells in Susac syndrome. Via MiXCR, TCRdb re-called the immunoSEQ multiplex PCR reads, giving one row per CDR3 protein. Altogether about 120,000 distinct CDR3 sequences are present, 85% to 95% being singletons, with the ten largest covering roughly 0.088%. Input material: CD4+ T cells from PBMCs. These TCRs come from a human donor with multiple sclerosis. The CDR3 runs from the conserved cysteine through the conserved F or W. Fields, in order: V gene, clone size, J gene, D gene, CDR3 DNA, CDR3 protein. D genes are given only for firm matches. Clone size is shown for a subset of rows, as once, few, many or a class of expanded clone.

v_gene: TRBV27; abundance: .; j_gene: TRBJ1-1; d_gene: .; CDR3nt: TGTGCCAGCAGTTTCTTTGGACGGGACACTGAAGCTTTCTTT; CDR3aa: CASSFFGRDTEAFF
v_gene: TRBV19; abundance: .; j_gene: TRBJ2-7; d_gene: TRBD2; CDR3nt: TGTGCCAGTAGTGTAGCGGGGCCCGAGGACGAGCAGTACTTC; CDR3aa: CASSVAGPEDEQYF
v_gene: TRBV29-1; abundance: .; j_gene: TRBJ1-1; d_gene: .; CDR3nt: TGCAGCGTCCAACAGGGAATGAACACTGAAGCTTTCTTT; CDR3aa: CSVQQGMNTEAFF
v_gene: TRBV11-3; abundance: .; j_gene: TRBJ1-5; d_gene: .; CDR3nt: TGTGCCAGCAGCTACGCGAGGGGACAGCCCCAGCATTTT; CDR3aa: CASSYARGQPQHF
v_gene: TRBV29-1; abundance: .; j_gene: TRBJ2-3; d_gene: TRBD1; CDR3nt: TGCAGCGCCGAACACAGGGGGCTAGGGGGAGATACGCAGTATTTT; CDR3aa: CSAEHRGLGGDTQYF
v_gene: TRBV28; abundance: .; j_gene: TRBJ2-1; d_gene: TRBD1; CDR3nt: TGTGCCAGCAGTTCCATTAAGCCTGGACAGGGGTCCTACAATGAGCAGTTCTTC; CDR3aa: CASSSIKPGQGSYNEQFF
v_gene: TRBV19; abundance: .; j_gene: TRBJ1-2; d_gene: .; CDR3nt: TGTGCCAGTAACACCTTCTATGGCTACACCTTC; CDR3aa: CASNTFYGYTF
v_gene: TRBV29-1; abundance: .; j_gene: TRBJ2-5; d_gene: TRBD1; CDR3nt: TGCAGCGTTGAAGTGACAGGGAACAGGGAGACCCAGTACTTC; CDR3aa: CSVEVTGNRETQYF
v_gene: TRBV19; abundance: .; j_gene: TRBJ2-2; d_gene: .; CDR3nt: TGTGCCAGTAGTATGACAATAAGCGACACCGGGGAGCTGTTTTTT; CDR3aa: CASSMTISDTGELFF
v_gene: TRBV18; abundance: .; j_gene: TRBJ2-7; d_gene: .; CDR3nt: TGTGCCAGCTCACCAAATGGTAAGGGTAAGGCCTACGAGCAGTACTTC; CDR3aa: CASSPNGKGKAYEQYF
v_gene: TRBV2; abundance: .; j_gene: TRBJ2-2; d_gene: .; CDR3nt: TGTGCCAGGGGGGGCGTTGGGAACACCGGGGAGCTGTTTTTT; CDR3aa: CARGGVGNTGELFF
v_gene: TRBV2; abundance: once; j_gene: TRBJ1-3; d_gene: .; CDR3nt: TGTGCCAGCAGTGAATGGGGAAACACCATATATTTT; CDR3aa: CASSEWGNTIYF
v_gene: TRBV7-2; abundance: .; j_gene: TRBJ2-5; d_gene: .; CDR3nt: TGTGCCAGCAGCTTAAATCAGGGGACCCAGTACTTC; CDR3aa: CASSLNQGTQYF
v_gene: TRBV6-2/TRBV6-3; abundance: .; j_gene: TRBJ2-3; d_gene: .; CDR3nt: TGTGCCAGCAGTGACATTATAGATACGCAGTATTTT; CDR3aa: CASSDIIDTQYF
v_gene: TRBV19; abundance: once; j_gene: TRBJ2-1; d_gene: .; CDR3nt: TGTGCCAGTAGTATAGAGTTCCAAGGGTTCAATGAGCAGTTCTTC; CDR3aa: CASSIEFQGFNEQFF
v_gene: TRBV2; abundance: .; j_gene: TRBJ2-2; d_gene: .; CDR3nt: TGTGCCAGCCGGGAGCGTTCGAACACCGGGGAGCTGTTTTTT; CDR3aa: CASRERSNTGELFF
v_gene: TRBV4-1; abundance: .; j_gene: TRBJ1-6; d_gene: .; CDR3nt: TGCGCCAGCAGCCAAGGGTTGGGACGGGGATATAATTCACCCCTCCACTTT; CDR3aa: CASSQGLGRGYNSPLHF
v_gene: TRBV29-1; abundance: .; j_gene: TRBJ1-5; d_gene: .; CDR3nt: TGCAGCGTTCTCTCTGGACAAAGTAGCAATCAGCCCCAGCATTTT; CDR3aa: CSVLSGQSSNQPQHF
v_gene: TRBV5-1; abundance: .; j_gene: TRBJ2-1; d_gene: .; CDR3nt: TGCGCCAGCACCAAGGATGAAAGCTCCTACAATGAGCAGTTCTTC; CDR3aa: CASTKDESSYNEQFF
v_gene: TRBV5-1; abundance: .; j_gene: TRBJ2-5; d_gene: TRBD1; CDR3nt: TGCGCCAGCAGCCCCGACAGGGGAGAGACCCAGTACTTC; CDR3aa: CASSPDRGETQYF
v_gene: TRBV24-1; abundance: .; j_gene: TRBJ1-4; d_gene: .; CDR3nt: TGTGCCGTACAGGACGGGGCTAATGAAAAACTGTTTTTT; CDR3aa: CAVQDGANEKLFF
v_gene: TRBV25-1; abundance: .; j_gene: TRBJ2-1; d_gene: TRBD1; CDR3nt: TGTGCCAGCAGTGGAGGACAGGGCTACAATGAGCAGTTCTTC; CDR3aa: CASSGGQGYNEQFF
v_gene: TRBV6-5; abundance: .; j_gene: TRBJ1-1; d_gene: .; CDR3nt: TGTGCCAGCAGCCCCCACGCAGGAGGGAACACTGAAGCTTTCTTT; CDR3aa: CASSPHAGGNTEAFF
v_gene: TRBV3-1; abundance: .; j_gene: TRBJ1-1; d_gene: .; CDR3nt: TGTGCCAGCAGCCAAGTCGCGATCTCGGCTGAAGCTTTCTTT; CDR3aa: CASSQVAISAEAFF
v_gene: TRBV10-3; abundance: .; j_gene: TRBJ1-1; d_gene: .; CDR3nt: TGTGCCATCAGTTCCCCCGGGGGTCTGAACACTGAAGCTTTCTTT; CDR3aa: CAISSPGGLNTEAFF
v_gene: TRBV7-9; abundance: .; j_gene: TRBJ2-5; d_gene: TRBD1; CDR3nt: TGTGCCAGCAAACCTCGACAGGGGGACCGAGAGACCCAGTACTTC; CDR3aa: CASKPRQGDRETQYF
v_gene: TRBV30; abundance: .; j_gene: TRBJ2-7; d_gene: .; CDR3nt: TGTGCCCTTTTGGGGGAGTTTCTCTACGAGCAGTACTTC; CDR3aa: CALLGEFLYEQYF
v_gene: TRBV7-9; abundance: .; j_gene: TRBJ2-3; d_gene: TRBD2; CDR3nt: TGTGCCAGCAGCTTAGTCGGGGGGACAGATACGCAGTATTTT; CDR3aa: CASSLVGGTDTQYF
v_gene: TRBV20-1; abundance: .; j_gene: TRBJ2-1; d_gene: TRBD2; CDR3nt: TGCAGTGCTAGAAAGAGCGGGGGGGCCCATGAGCAGTTCTTC; CDR3aa: CSARKSGGAHEQFF
v_gene: TRBV7-7; abundance: .; j_gene: TRBJ2-7; d_gene: TRBD1; CDR3nt: TGTGCCAGCAGCCCAGGGACAGGGGGCACATACGAGCAGTACTTC; CDR3aa: CASSPGTGGTYEQYF
v_gene: TRBV15; abundance: .; j_gene: TRBJ2-5; d_gene: .; CDR3nt: TGTGCCACCAGCAGAGATGCGGGGCAAGAGACCCAGTACTTC; CDR3aa: CATSRDAGQETQYF
v_gene: TRBV6-5; abundance: .; j_gene: TRBJ1-1; d_gene: .; CDR3nt: TGTGCCAGCAGTTACTCGCGGCGAAGTTACACTGAAGCTTTCTTT; CDR3aa: CASSYSRRSYTEAFF
v_gene: TRBV27; abundance: .; j_gene: TRBJ1-2; d_gene: TRBD1; CDR3nt: TGTGCCAGCAGAGGGACAGGAGGGGGCTACACCTTC; CDR3aa: CASRGTGGGYTF
v_gene: TRBV20-1; abundance: .; j_gene: TRBJ2-7; d_gene: TRBD2; CDR3nt: TGCAGTGCTAGTTTCGGGGGGAGGGAGCAGTACTTC; CDR3aa: CSASFGGREQYF
v_gene: TRBV19; abundance: .; j_gene: TRBJ1-5; d_gene: .; CDR3nt: TGTGCCACCTCACAGGGACTTAACAATCAGCCCCAGCATTTT; CDR3aa: CATSQGLNNQPQHF
v_gene: TRBV6-2/TRBV6-3; abundance: .; j_gene: TRBJ1-1; d_gene: .; CDR3nt: TGTGCCAGCAAGGTGAACACTGAAGCTTTCTTT; CDR3aa: CASKVNTEAFF
v_gene: TRBV18; abundance: .; j_gene: TRBJ1-1; d_gene: .; CDR3nt: TGTGCCAGCTCACCACCGACGAGAATTACTGAAGCTTTCTTT; CDR3aa: CASSPPTRITEAFF
v_gene: TRBV7-9; abundance: once; j_gene: TRBJ1-6; d_gene: .; CDR3nt: TGTGCCAGCAGCCCCCGGGTCAGATCAAATTCACCCCTCCACTTT; CDR3aa: CASSPRVRSNSPLHF
v_gene: TRBV7-7; abundance: .; j_gene: TRBJ2-7; d_gene: .; CDR3nt: TGTGCTAGCAGCTTAGAGGTGGGATACGAGCAGTACTTC; CDR3aa: CASSLEVGYEQYF
v_gene: TRBV20-1; abundance: .; j_gene: TRBJ1-2; d_gene: .; CDR3nt: TGCAGTGCTAGCGAGAGTAGGGCGCGGGTCTATGGCTACACCTTC; CDR3aa: CSASESRARVYGYTF
v_gene: TRBV5-4; abundance: .; j_gene: TRBJ2-3; d_gene: TRBD1; CDR3nt: TGTGCCAGCAGCTCAGGGGGATCTCCAGATACGCAGTATTTT; CDR3aa: CASSSGGSPDTQYF
v_gene: TRBV20-1; abundance: .; j_gene: TRBJ2-3; d_gene: .; CDR3nt: TGCAGTGCGCCTTTATGGGGGGGCACAGATACGCAGTATTTT; CDR3aa: CSAPLWGGTDTQYF
v_gene: TRBV18; abundance: .; j_gene: TRBJ1-1; d_gene: .; CDR3nt: TGTGCCAGCTCGTCCTCAGGGTCGGGGAGGACTGAAGCTTTCTTT; CDR3aa: CASSSSGSGRTEAFF
v_gene: TRBV20-1; abundance: .; j_gene: TRBJ1-4; d_gene: .; CDR3nt: TGCAGTGTCTCAACCGGGACAACTAATGAAAAACTGTTTTTT; CDR3aa: CSVSTGTTNEKLFF
v_gene: TRBV30; abundance: .; j_gene: TRBJ2-7; d_gene: .; CDR3nt: TGTGCCTGGAGTGTAGGAGTGGGTACCTACGAGCAGTACTTC; CDR3aa: CAWSVGVGTYEQYF
v_gene: TRBV14; abundance: .; j_gene: TRBJ1-1; d_gene: .; CDR3nt: TGTGCCAGCAGCCAAGCCAGTTCCGGGCGAACTGAAGCTTTCTTT; CDR3aa: CASSQASSGRTEAFF
v_gene: TRBV9; abundance: few; j_gene: TRBJ1-3; d_gene: .; CDR3nt: TGTGCCAGCAGCTTAAGATCTGGAAACACCATATATTTT; CDR3aa: CASSLRSGNTIYF
v_gene: TRBV14; abundance: .; j_gene: TRBJ1-4; d_gene: TRBD1; CDR3nt: TGTGCCAGCAGCCCCCCACGGACAGGGTGGGATGAAAAACTGTTTTTT; CDR3aa: CASSPPRTGWDEKLFF
v_gene: TRBV7-8; abundance: .; j_gene: TRBJ2-1; d_gene: TRBD2; CDR3nt: TGTGCCAGCAGCTCAAACGTGCGGGGGATCTACAATGAGCAGTTCTTC; CDR3aa: CASSSNVRGIYNEQFF
v_gene: TRBV5-5; abundance: .; j_gene: TRBJ1-4; d_gene: .; CDR3nt: TGTGCCAGCAGTGCCTACATGGGTGAAAAACTGTTTTTT; CDR3aa: CASSAYMGEKLFF
v_gene: TRBV18; abundance: .; j_gene: TRBJ2-2; d_gene: TRBD1; CDR3nt: TGTGCCAGCTCAGGGACAGAGAACACCGGGGAGCTGTTTTTT; CDR3aa: CASSGTENTGELFF
v_gene: TRBV7-8; abundance: .; j_gene: TRBJ1-2; d_gene: .; CDR3nt: TGTGCCAGCAGCTTAGTCTCAGGGACCGGCTACACCTTC; CDR3aa: CASSLVSGTGYTF